These 24 T cell receptor beta chains share one sample of origin, sequenced in a study of shared clonotypes between healthy human individuals. The data were produced by immunoSEQ multiplex PCR, yet TCRdb's version contains in-frame clones alone and is incomplete. The sample comprises 1.4 million to 1.5 million clones, approximately 97% of which are singletons, and approximately 1% rests with the top ten. The sample consisted of naive CD4+ T cells sorted from blood. Stated subset: CD45RA+ positively selected. The receptor source for this set is a man between 25 and 39 years old in good health.

The chain carries TRBV27 and TRBJ2-6; D is perhaps TRBD1 (6 bases). Germline V gene lookup returns CDR1 MNHEY and CDR2 SMNVEV (reference sequence). Trimming stripped 5 bases from V and 3 bases from J, with 11 bases between. The length of the CDR3 is 15 residues. The chain's CDR3 is CASSQGRRGANVLTF. In DNA form, the CDR3 reads TGTGCCAGCAGTCAGGGGAGACGTGGGGCCAACGTCCTGACTTTC.

The gene calls are TRBV2 and TRBJ2-7; TRBD2 agrees at 10 bases. Germline V CDR1 and CDR2: SNHLY, FYNNEI. The V segment lost 3 bases and the J segment 6 bases; nucleotides outside the gene matches: 8. The CDR3 length is 15 residues. CDR3 sequence: CASSDNLAGVFEQYF. CDR3 DNA sequence: TGTGCCAGCAGTGATAACCTAGCGGGAGTATTCGAGCAGTACTTC.

The chain joins TRBV29-1 to TRBJ2-1; D gene unclear. The V end was cut by 4 bases, the J end by 7 bases, with 11 bases between. This CDR3 region has 12 residues. CDR1 and CDR2 from the germline V gene are SQVTM and ANQGSEA. CDR3 in DNA: TGCAGCGTTGCTACTTCTAGTAATGAGCAGTTCTTC. Its translation: CSVATSSNEQFF.

For this clone: Other nucleotide sequences in the sample specify the same CDR3. The rearrangement uses TRBV7-8 and TRBJ2-5; 7 nucleotides match TRBD1. Germline lookup yields CDR1 SGHVS and CDR2 FQNEAQ. This CDR3 comprises 14 residues. V was pared by 3 bases and J by 4 bases, with 5 bases of the junction left unmatched. The CDR3 region has the DNA TGTGCCAGCAGCTTGGGCGCAGGGGGAGAGACCCAGTACTTC. It translates to CASSLGAGGETQYF. Variable domain in full (rest from reference TRBV7-8 and TRBJ2-5): GAGVSQSPRYKVAKRGQDVALRCDPISGHVSLFWYQQALGQGPEFLTYFQNEAQLDKSGLPSDRFFAERPEGSVSTLKIQRTQQEDSAVYLCASSLGAGGETQYFGPGTRLLVL.

The chain couples TRBV6-6 to TRBJ1-4; D is ambiguous. Trimming stripped 2 bases from V and 4 bases from J, with 8 bases between. This CDR3 is built from 14 residues. Germline loops: CDR1 MNHNY, CDR2 SVGAGI (reference sequence). CDR3 in DNA: TGTGCCAGCAGTTACAACACCGATAATGAAAAACTGTTTTTT. This encodes CASSYNTDNEKLFF.

The rearrangement joins TRBV18 to TRBJ2-1; D uncertain. Germline V gene sequence: CDR1 KGHSH, CDR2 LQKENI. The ends were cut back, 5 bases at V and 14 bases at J, with 13 bases in the middle. The CDR3 consists of 11 residues. For the CDR3, the DNA is TGTGCCAGCTCAACCGACCGTGTCAAGTTCTTC. Protein: CASSTDRVKFF.

The rearrangement uses TRBV29-1 and TRBJ1-5; 8 bases line up with TRBD1. The CDR3 has 12 amino acids. The V gene's germline CDR1 is SQVTM and CDR2 ANQGSEA. V shed 4 bases and J 5 bases; nucleotides not matched to a gene: 1. In nucleotides, the CDR3 is TGCAGCGTTGTACAGGGGGATCAGCCCCAGCATTTT. It translates to CSVVQGDQPQHF.

The CDR3 DNA reads as TGCGCCAGCAGCCAAGACGTAGGATGGGGGAGCTCCTACAATGAGCAGTTCTTC. Protein sequence: CASSQDVGWGSSYNEQFF. The rearrangement joins TRBV4-3 to TRBJ2-1; D is tentatively TRBD1 or TRBD2 (5 bases each). The V end was cut by 0 bases, the J end by 0 bases, with 15 bases between. This CDR3 contains 18 residues. Per germline, CDR1 LGHNA and CDR2 YSLEER.

This clone was seen once. V gene TRBV6-5 combines with J gene TRBJ1-5, with 7 bases that match TRBD1. This CDR3 has 15 residues. The ends lost 6 bases at V and 1 base at J; junction bases unmatched: 6. Germline V CDR1 and CDR2: MNHEY, SVGAGI. CDR3 in DNA: TGTGCCAGCAGCCTACAGGGGCAGAGCAATCAGCCCCAGCATTTT. Translating gives CASSLQGQSNQPQHF.

The V gene is TRBV6-5, the J gene TRBJ2-5; D is tentatively TRBD1 or TRBD2 (5 bases each). In germline, CDR1 is MNHEY, CDR2 SVGAGI. V was trimmed by 5 bases and J by 4 bases, leaving 17 bases between them. CDR3 length equals 15 residues. CDR3 region: CASSPLGTLVETQYF. DNA of the CDR3: TGTGCCAGCAGTCCCCTCGGGACCTTGGTAGAGACCCAGTACTTC.

The chain combines TRBV5-1 with TRBJ1-2, with unresolved D. The germline V gene has CDR1 SGHRS and CDR2 YFSETQ. This CDR3 spans 13 amino acids. Trimming left V 4 bases short and J 4 bases short, with 11 bases between. The CDR3 sequence: CASSQSTSYGYTF. The CDR3 nucleotides are TGCGCCAGCAGCCAGAGTACAAGCTATGGCTACACCTTC.

The chain recombines TRBV10-1 with TRBJ2-7, with D possibly being TRBD2 (5 bases). The CDR3 has 15 amino acids. The V gene lost 4 bases and the J gene lost 5 bases, with 18 bases spanning the gap. CDR1 and CDR2 from the germline V gene are WNHNN and SYGVQD (reference sequence). CDR3 sequence reads: CASSGLRGLADEQYF. As DNA, the CDR3 is TGCGCCAGCAGTGGGCTTAGAGGGCTGGCGGACGAGCAGTACTTC.

V gene TRBV21-1 combines with J gene TRBJ2-1; the table's TRBD2 call for D was not verified on the DNA. TRBV21-1 is a pseudogene. The CDR3 loop spans 17 amino acids. CDR3 nucleotides: TGTGCCAGCAGCAAAGGAAGAAATCGGGAGGGCCCCAATGAGCAGTTCTTC. Residues: CASSKGRNREGPNEQFF.

The chain employs TRBV10-1 and TRBJ2-1; 12 bases align to TRBD1. Germline CDR1 and CDR2: WNHNN and SYGVQD (reference sequence). The V and J ends lost 10 bases and 9 bases, in that order; junction bases with no gene match: 19. This CDR3 contains 17 residues. The CDR3 loop reads CAITGTGGAQREAEQFF. For the CDR3, the DNA is TGCGCCATCACCGGGACAGGGGGCGCCCAGCGGGAGGCTGAGCAGTTCTTC.

DNA of the CDR3: TGTGCCAGCAACCCGGGGGACAGGGGTGAAAAACTGTTTTTT. Translation: CASNPGDRGEKLFF. The chain combines TRBV9 with TRBJ1-4; 10 nucleotides agree with TRBD1. In germline, CDR1 is SGDLS, CDR2 YYNGEE. V shed 6 bases and J 7 bases; nucleotides not matched to a gene: 6. This CDR3 region has 14 residues.

The rearrangement links TRBV19 to TRBJ2-7; D is undetermined. Germline CDR1 and CDR2: LNHDA and SQIVND (reference sequence). CDR3 length equals 14 residues. The ends were cut back, 1 base at V and 5 bases at J, with 12 bases in the middle. CDR3 in DNA: TGTGCCAGTAGTATAGGGCCTTCTCGGAACGAGCAGTACTTC. Its translation is CASSIGPSRNEQYF.

CDR3 DNA: TGCGCCAGCAGCTTGGCCTCGGTACTTGACGTCCTGACTTTC. Translating it yields CASSLASVLDVLTF. The rearrangement joins TRBV5-1 to TRBJ2-6; D gene uncertain. CDR3 length: 14 residues. The V end was cut by 0 bases, the J end by 11 bases, with 12 bases between. Germline V gene data show CDR1 as SGHRS and CDR2 as YFSETQ.

This clone was observed a handful of times. The chain employs TRBV6-6 and TRBJ1-5, with 9 nucleotides matching TRBD1. The CDR3 is made up of 16 amino acids. The germline gives CDR1 MNHNY, CDR2 SVGAGI (reference sequence). J lost 1 base, V lost 4 bases, and 5 bases had no gene match. Here the CDR3 reads CASSFSGQGSNQPQHF. The CDR3 DNA reads TGTGCCAGCAGTTTCTCGGGACAGGGAAGCAATCAGCCCCAGCATTTT.

This rearrangement joins TRBV20-1 to TRBJ2-7, with D hard to call. Germline V gene lookup returns CDR1 DFQATT and CDR2 SNEGSKA (reference sequence). CDR3 length: 11 amino acids. V was shortened by 0 bases and J by 7 bases, with 7 bases between the two germline ends. The CDR3 DNA sequence: TGCAGTGCTAGAGATTCTTGGGAGCAGTACTTC. Translating gives CSARDSWEQYF.

This chain connects TRBV10-3 to TRBJ1-1; no definite D call. The CDR3 has 15 amino acids. V gave up 5 bases and J gave up 4 bases, with 17 bases separating them. CDR1 is ENHRY, CDR2 SYGVKD, per germline. CDR3 amino acids: CAISQPRSRGTEAFF. The CDR3 DNA sequence: TGTGCCATCAGTCAGCCACGGAGTCGGGGCACTGAAGCTTTCTTT.

This clone was seen only once. The chain combines TRBV5-1 with TRBJ2-3; TRBD2 is a possible D gene (5 bases). The CDR3 consists of 16 residues. CDR1 SGHRS and CDR2 YFSETQ come from the germline V gene. V was clipped by 0 bases and J by 2 bases, with 13 bases between them. CDR3 nucleotide sequence: TGCGCCAGCAGCTTGGTACGGGGTGGGCACACAGATACGCAGTATTTT. Translation: CASSLVRGGHTDTQYF. The whole variable domain, remainder taken from reference TRBV5-1 and TRBJ2-3, is KAGVTQTPRYLIKTRGQQVTLSCSPISGHRSVSWYQQTPGQGLQFLFEYFSETQRNKGNFPGRFSGRQFSNSRSEMNVSTLELGDSALYLCASSLVRGGHTDTQYFGPGTRLTVL.

About this clone: Additional DNA sequences in this sample encode the identical CDR3. V and J are TRBV6-5 and TRBJ1-1; D is unresolved. Trimming took off 2 bases at V and 1 base at J, with 11 bases between the two ends. Germline lookup yields CDR1 MNHEY and CDR2 SVGAGI. This CDR3 spans 15 amino acids. Here the CDR3 reads CASSYRGRANTEAFF. The CDR3 DNA is TGTGCCAGCAGTTACCGCGGCAGAGCGAACACTGAAGCTTTCTTT.

This chain links TRBV14 with TRBJ2-1; D gene uncertain. Between the trimmed V and J ends, which lost 4 bases and 5 bases, there was a span of 12 bases. The germline V gene has CDR1 SGHDN and CDR2 FVKESK. The CDR3 covers 14 residues. Here the CDR3 reads CASSPTPFDNEQFF. The CDR3 nucleotides read TGTGCCAGCAGCCCCACCCCTTTTGACAATGAGCAGTTCTTC.

The DNA of the CDR3 is TGTGCCAGCAGCTTGTGGACAGGGGCCGCCGAGTGGCCCCAGCATTTT. It specifies CASSLWTGAAEWPQHF. The J gene is TRBJ1-5, the V gene TRBV5-6; 9 nucleotides agree with TRBD1. V lost 1 base, J lost 9 bases, and 11 bases stayed unmatched. CDR3 length: 16 amino acids. Germline V gene data show CDR1 as SGHDT and CDR2 as YYEEEE. Drawing the rest from reference TRBV5-6 and TRBJ1-5, the complete variable domain is DAGVTQSPTHLIKTRGQQVTLRCSPKSGHDTVSWYQQALGQGPQFIFQYYEEEERQRGNFPDRFSGHQFPNYSSELNVNALLLGDSALYLCASSLWTGAAEWPQHFGDGTRLSIL.